A single sample is the source of the 18 T cell receptor beta chains below, sequenced in a study of shared clonotypes between healthy human individuals (dated by TCRdb to about 2020). Libraries were prepared through the immunoSEQ multiplex PCR assay. What TCRdb holds here is the immuneACCESS table cut down to in-frame rearrangements. Part of the clones is not present; checked against another copy, under half of the missing clones reflect an unresolved V gene, and the others are unexplained. For this sample the table gives millions of clones, of which approximately 94% were detected only once. Around 1.7% of the sample is held by the ten biggest clonotypes. CD8 naive samples consisted of CD45RO-negative cells that were positively selected for CCR7, yielding a CD45RA+CCR7+ population without TemRA cells. What was sequenced was naive CD8+ T cells from PBMCs. Explained via the paper, the cell subset or site label denotes: CD45RA+CCR7+. The receptors originated from a man between 18 and 35 years old in good health. Some clones in this sample may be carry-over from other donors' samples.

The genes are TRBV7-9 and TRBJ1-4, with a possible D match to TRBD1 (5 bases). Trimming shortened V by 6 bases and J by 7 bases, and 15 bases separated the two germline ends. Germline CDR1 SEHNR, CDR2 FQNEAQ (reference sequence). There are 14 residues in the CDR3. In DNA, the CDR3 is TGTGCCAGCAGTCCCGGACATGCGTTTGAAAAACTGTTTTTT. Protein sequence: CASSPGHAFEKLFF.

V and J are TRBV4-3 and TRBJ2-5; 8 bases line up with TRBD2. Germline V lookup: CDR1 LGHNA, CDR2 YSLEER. The trim removed 0 bases at V and 4 bases at J, leaving 7 bases unmatched. The CDR3 has 16 residues. The CDR3 nucleotides read TGCGCCAGCAGCCAAGATGGGGCGCTAGCGGGAGAGACCCAGTACTTC. Translating it yields CASSQDGALAGETQYF.

As concerns this clone: A junction boundary mismatches the germline segment, possibly from a read error. Other DNA sequences of this sample code for an identical CDR3. This rearrangement joins TRBV27 to TRBJ2-3; TRBD1 matches 7 bases. The CDR3 runs 14 residues. In germline, CDR1 is MNHEY, CDR2 SMNVEV (reference sequence). Here the CDR3 reads CASSLSGGTDTQYF. DNA of the CDR3: TGTGCCAGCAGTTTATCAGGGGGCACGGATACGCAGTATTTT.

The chain links TRBV6-5 to TRBJ1-2; TRBD1 might be the D (6 bases). The CDR3 has 15 residues. The germline V gene encodes CDR1 MNHEY and CDR2 SVGAGI. The V gene lost 0 bases and the J gene lost 3 bases, with 11 bases spanning the gap. CDR3 in DNA: TGTGCCAGCAGTTACTCGGACAGACCATACTATGGCTACACCTTC. Translation: CASSYSDRPYYGYTF.

This chain joins TRBV18 and TRBJ2-5; 13 nucleotides line up with TRBD2. Germline V gene sequence: CDR1 KGHSH, CDR2 LQKENI. The ends lost 3 bases at V and 5 bases at J; junction bases unmatched: 12. The length of the CDR3 is 18 residues. This CDR3 is CASSPPGLAGNLGETQYF. CDR3 sequence (DNA): TGTGCCAGCTCACCCCCGGGACTAGCGGGAAACCTAGGGGAGACCCAGTACTTC.

DNA of the CDR3: TGTGCCAGCAGGCCCGGGACAGGGCGGACAGATACGCAGTATTTT. Translated: CASRPGTGRTDTQYF. The chain couples TRBV6-1 to TRBJ2-3; TRBD1 matches 9 bases. The germline gives CDR1 MNHNS, CDR2 SASEGT. CDR3 length: 15 amino acids. The V and J ends lost 6 bases and 3 bases, in that order; junction bases with no gene match: 7.

This chain connects TRBV4-1 to TRBJ2-1; D gene uncertain. Germline V lookup: CDR1 MGHRA, CDR2 YSYEKL. V lost 0 bases and J lost 3, with 15 bases in between. This CDR3 contains 17 residues. CDR3 residues: CASSQDLSPRIYNEQFF. CDR3 bases: TGCGCCAGCAGCCAAGATCTCAGTCCGAGAATCTACAATGAGCAGTTCTTC.

Worth noting for this clone: Other DNA sequences in the sample encode the same CDR3. Here the CDR3 reads CASSQGRDEQYF. The CDR3 region has the DNA TGTGCCAGCAGCCAAGGCCGCGACGAGCAGTACTTC. The chain links TRBV4-2 to TRBJ2-7, with D unresolved. Looked up from germline, CDR1 is LGHNA and CDR2 is YNFKEQ. Trimming stripped 1 base from V and 5 bases from J, with 6 bases between. The CDR3 loop spans 12 amino acids.

This clone was recorded once. The J gene is TRBJ2-5, the V gene TRBV9; tentative D call: TRBD1 (5 bases). The CDR3 consists of 14 residues. The germline gives CDR1 SGDLS, CDR2 YYNGEE. V lost 6 bases and J 4 bases, leaving 16 bases between the germline ends. The CDR3 nucleotides are TGTGCCAGCAACCTAAGGGGTGTTAGAGAGACCCAGTACTTC. This sequence encodes CASNLRGVRETQYF.

This chain links TRBV18 with TRBJ2-7, with TRBD1 as a possible D gene (5 bases). CDR1 KGHSH and CDR2 LQKENI come from the germline V gene. CDR3 length equals 17 residues. The germline V and J ends were trimmed by 5 bases and 2 bases, with 22 bases remaining between them. The CDR3 sequence is CASSSRIQGRNTYEQYF. CDR3 sequence (DNA): TGTGCCAGCTCATCTCGAATCCAGGGCCGAAATACCTACGAGCAGTACTTC. Full variable domain (outside the CDR3, taken from reference TRBV18 and TRBJ2-7): NAGVMQNPRHLVRRRGQEARLRCSPMKGHSHVYWYRQLPEEGLKFMVYLQKENIIDESGMPKERFSAEFPKEGPSILRIQQVVRGDSAAYFCASSSRIQGRNTYEQYFGPGTRLTVT.

V usage is TRBV2 and J usage is TRBJ1-4; D uncertain. Germline loops: CDR1 SNHLY, CDR2 FYNNEI. Trimming cost V 2 bases and J 6 bases, with 10 bases left between them. CDR3 length: 14 residues. CDR3 protein: CASSERALDEKLFF. CDR3 nucleotide sequence: TGTGCCAGCAGTGAAAGGGCGCTCGATGAAAAACTGTTTTTT.

This clone was seen once. The chain has TRBV19 and TRBJ1-5; D is unclear. The CDR3 covers 16 residues. Trimming shortened V by 0 bases and J by 0 bases, and 9 bases separated the two germline ends. From germline, CDR1 is LNHDA and CDR2 SQIVND (reference sequence). The CDR3 here is CASSIERASSNQPQHF. DNA of the CDR3: TGTGCCAGTAGTATAGAGAGGGCCTCTAGCAATCAGCCCCAGCATTTT.

V usage is TRBV12-2 and J usage is TRBJ2-2; TRBD2, the table's D call, was not compared with the DNA. TRBV12-2 is a pseudogene. The CDR3 sequence is 17 residues long. Here the CDR3 DNA reads TGTGCAAGTCGCTTGACCAGCGGGAGGAGGTACACCGGGGAGCTGTTTTTT. This encodes CASRLTSGRRYTGELFF.

As DNA, the CDR3 is TGTGCCAGCAGCTCAGGACCCACAGAGAGATTCACCGGGGAGCTGTTTTTT. The encoded protein is CASSSGPTERFTGELFF. The chain carries TRBV7-9 and TRBJ2-2; D is uncertain. Trimming took off 4 bases at V and 4 bases at J, with 19 bases between the two ends. Germline CDR1 reads SEHNR; CDR2 reads FQNEAQ (reference sequence). This CDR3 is built from 17 residues.

This chain connects TRBV11-2 to TRBJ2-7, with 8 bases aligning to TRBD2. V lost 3 bases, J lost 3 bases, and 7 bases stayed unmatched. Germline lookup yields CDR1 SGHAT and CDR2 FQNNGV. There are 15 residues in the CDR3. The CDR3 spells CASSFGTSSGYEQYF. Here the CDR3 DNA reads TGTGCCAGCAGCTTCGGGACTAGTTCCGGCTACGAGCAGTACTTC.

The chain carries TRBV2 and TRBJ2-5; 8 bases agree with TRBD2. V lost 8 bases and J lost 0; bases outside the gene matches: 5. There are 14 residues in the CDR3. The germline gives CDR1 SNHLY, CDR2 FYNNEI. The CDR3: CASETLADQETQYF. CDR3 sequence (DNA): TGTGCCAGCGAGACACTAGCGGACCAAGAGACCCAGTACTTC.

V gene TRBV4-1 combines with J gene TRBJ1-1; 8 bases agree with TRBD1. The junction had 3 bases not matched to a gene; V was cut back by 5 bases and J by 4 bases. Germline V CDR1 and CDR2: MGHRA, YSYEKL. This CDR3 is built from 13 residues. CDR3 residues: CASSYTGGTEAFF. The DNA for the CDR3 is TGCGCCAGCAGCTATACAGGGGGCACTGAAGCTTTCTTT.

This chain uses TRBV5-1 with TRBJ2-3; tentative D call: TRBD2 (6 bases). Trimming removed 4 bases at V and 0 bases at J, with 12 bases between. This CDR3 comprises 15 residues. CDR1 SGHRS and CDR2 YFSETQ come from the germline V gene. The chain's CDR3 is CASSPGGISTDTQYF. The CDR3 coding sequence is TGCGCCAGCAGCCCGGGCGGGATTAGCACAGATACGCAGTATTTT.